These T cell receptor beta chains were read from a single sample in a study of T cells in Graves' hyperthyroidism and ophthalmopathy. Each CDR3 protein gets one entry after TCRdb re-called the multiplex PCR reads with MiXCR. Of 500,000 to 650,000 distinct CDR3 sequences in the sample, roughly 15% were seen once. Sequenced material: blood. These receptors were obtained from a woman aged 45 to 65 with Graves' ophthalmopathy. The CDR3 runs from the conserved cysteine through the conserved F or W. A D gene is named only where the DNA matches it firmly. Expanded clones are given a class, and other clones once, few, many or no size at all.

D	V	J	length	size	CDR3	DNA
TRBD2	TRBV12-3/TRBV12-4	TRBJ2-1	16	many	CASSVTSGSSYNEQFF	TGTGCCAGCAGTGTGACTAGCGGGAGCTCCTACAATGAGCAGTTCTTC
TRBD1	TRBV20-1	TRBJ1-4	16	many	CSARDLDRGHGEKLFF	TGCAGTGCTAGAGATCTGGACAGGGGGCATGGTGAAAAACTGTTTTTT
TRBD2	TRBV27	TRBJ2-1	15	many	CASSLSGLGVGEQFF	TGTGCCAGCAGTTTATCGGGACTAGGGGTGGGGGAGCAGTTCTTC
TRBD2	TRBV6-1	TRBJ2-3	15	few	CASSEGSGISDTQYF	TGTGCCAGCAGTGAAGGTAGCGGGATATCGGATACGCAGTATTTT
TRBD2	TRBV28	TRBJ2-1	20	many	CASSGAGTSGRWSSYNEQFF	TGTGCCAGCAGTGGCGCCGGGACTAGCGGGAGGTGGAGCTCCTACAATGAGCAGTTCTTC
.	TRBV6-1	TRBJ2-7	12	few	CASINLAYEQYF	TGTGCCAGCATTAACCTAGCCTACGAGCAGTACTTC
.	TRBV6-8	TRBJ2-3	15	.	CASSKVAPLTDTQYF	TGTGCCAGCAGTAAGGTAGCCCCACTCACAGATACGCAGTATTTT
.	TRBV29-1	TRBJ2-7	16	.	CSVEEGGAGGAYEQYF	TGCAGCGTTGAAGAAGGAGGAGCAGGGGGGGCCTACGAGCAGTACTTC
TRBD2	TRBV12-3/TRBV12-4	TRBJ2-1	16	many	CASSSHSGGNYNEQFF	TGTGCCAGCAGCTCTCATAGCGGGGGGAACTACAATGAGCAGTTCTTC
.	TRBV7-3	TRBJ1-1	13	few	CASSLDPDTEAFF	TGTGCCAGCAGCCTAGACCCCGACACTGAAGCTTTCTTT
.	TRBV7-3	TRBJ1-1	13	many	CASSLTGWTEAFF	TGTGCCAGCAGCTTAACAGGGTGGACTGAAGCTTTCTTT
TRBD1	TRBV20-1	TRBJ1-5	17	few	CSAKGTGGSHSNQPQHF	TGCAGTGCGAAAGGGACAGGGGGTTCCCATAGCAATCAGCCCCAGCATTTT
.	TRBV18	TRBJ1-4	15	many	CASSPSAGGNEKLFF	TGTGCCAGCTCACCCTCGGCGGGGGGTAATGAAAAACTGTTTTTT
.	TRBV6-1	TRBJ2-7	11	.	CASSNGYEQYF	TGTGCCAGCAGTAACGGTTACGAGCAGTACTTC
.	TRBV9	TRBJ2-5	15	many	CASSVSGKLQETQYF	TGTGCCAGCAGCGTATCCGGGAAATTACAAGAGACCCAGTACTTC
.	TRBV2	TRBJ2-7	13	many	CATEPQSSYEQYF	TGTGCCACCGAACCACAGAGCTCCTACGAGCAGTACTTC
.	TRBV12-3/TRBV12-4	TRBJ2-7	13	.	CASSLNFPYEQYF	TGTGCCAGCAGTTTAAACTTCCCCTACGAGCAGTACTTC
TRBD1	TRBV10-3	TRBJ2-7	13	many	CAISGQGEWEQYF	TGTGCCATCAGCGGACAGGGTGAATGGGAGCAGTACTTC
TRBD1	TRBV30	TRBJ1-4	16	many	CAWSTGTGSAGEKLFF	TGTGCCTGGAGTACCGGGACAGGGTCCGCCGGGGAAAAACTGTTTTTT
TRBD2	TRBV18	TRBJ2-7	17	many	CASSPPSLAGLSYEQYF	TGTGCCAGCTCACCACCTTCCCTAGCGGGGCTCTCCTACGAGCAGTACTTC
TRBD1	TRBV12-3/TRBV12-4	TRBJ1-1	14	few	CASIPDRLTAEAFF	TGTGCCAGCATCCCGGACAGGCTTACCGCTGAAGCTTTCTTT
.	TRBV18	TRBJ1-2	13	.	CASSENTNYGYTF	TGTGCCAGCTCAGAAAATACTAACTATGGCTACACCTTC
TRBD1	TRBV6-1	TRBJ1-1	17	many	CASSYPWTGGLNTEAFF	TGTGCCAGCAGTTACCCTTGGACAGGGGGCCTGAACACTGAAGCTTTCTTT
TRBD2	TRBV27	TRBJ2-1	16	few	CASRPSGRGNYNEQFF	TGTGCCAGCAGACCTAGCGGGAGGGGCAACTACAATGAGCAGTTCTTC
.	TRBV28	TRBJ2-7	13	many	CASRTAESYEQYF	TGTGCCAGCAGGACGGCGGAGAGCTACGAGCAGTACTTC
TRBD2	TRBV27	TRBJ2-1	16	.	CASSFIAGGSNNEQFF	TGTGCCAGCAGTTTTATAGCGGGAGGGTCGAACAATGAGCAGTTCTTC
.	TRBV20-1	TRBJ1-2	12	.	CSASGQNDGYTF	TGCAGTGCTAGCGGACAGAATGATGGCTACACCTTC
.	TRBV6-5	TRBJ1-1	15	few	CASSYSTRVNTEAFF	TGTGCCAGCAGTTACTCGACAAGGGTAAACACTGAAGCTTTCTTT
TRBD2	TRBV29-1	TRBJ2-4	13	.	CSVDPSGSNIQYF	TGCAGCGTTGATCCTAGCGGGAGTAACATTCAGTACTTC
.	TRBV3-2	TRBJ2-2	16	few	CASSPGLAVNTGELFF	TGTGCCAGCAGCCCGGGACTAGCGGTAAACACCGGGGAGCTGTTTTTT
.	TRBV7-9	TRBJ2-1	13	many	CASNPTAFNEQFF	TGTGCCAGCAATCCCACGGCGTTCAATGAGCAGTTCTTC
TRBD1	TRBV19	TRBJ1-2	13	few	CASNQGTGSGYTF	TGTGCCAGTAACCAAGGGACAGGGAGCGGCTACACCTTC
.	TRBV6-5	TRBJ1-3	15	few	CASSYRPLTGNTIYF	TGTGCCAGCAGTTACCGGCCATTGACAGGAAACACCATATATTTT
.	TRBV15	TRBJ2-5	13	many	CATSRGGKETQYF	TGTGCCACCAGCAGAGGAGGGAAAGAGACCCAGTACTTC
.	TRBV28	TRBJ2-3	14	many	CASSLEQLLDTQYF	TGTGCCAGCAGTTTAGAGCAGTTGCTAGATACGCAGTATTTT
.	TRBV20-1	TRBJ2-3	15	many	CSARDGSAGTDTQYF	TGCAGTGCTAGAGACGGATCAGCCGGGACAGATACGCAGTATTTT
.	TRBV4-1	TRBJ2-7	15	.	CASSQAGMASYEQYF	TGCGCCAGCTCCCAGGCCGGGATGGCCTCCTACGAGCAGTACTTC
.	TRBV20-1	TRBJ1-2	13	many	CSARGSGDYGYTF	TGCAGTGCTAGAGGGTCAGGGGACTATGGCTACACCTTC
.	TRBV4-1	TRBJ1-5	15	many	CASSQEGQYDQPQHF	TGCGCCAGCAGCCAAGAGGGGCAGTACGATCAGCCCCAGCATTTT
TRBD1	TRBV9	TRBJ1-5	17	.	CASSVGTGDPSNQPQHF	TGTGCCAGCAGCGTAGGGACAGGCGATCCTAGCAATCAGCCCCAGCATTTT
.	TRBV20-1	TRBJ2-3	15	many	CSARNPGRRTDTQYF	TGCAGTGCTAGGAACCCCGGACGGAGGACAGATACGCAGTATTTT
TRBD2	TRBV28	TRBJ2-7	12	many	CASSSGYYEQYF	TGTGCCAGCTCTAGCGGGTACTACGAGCAGTACTTC
.	TRBV30	TRBJ1-1	12	many	CAWNDGNTEAFF	TGTGCCTGGAATGACGGGAACACTGAAGCTTTCTTT
.	TRBV28	TRBJ2-4	15	.	CASSRPTGAYGIQYF	TGTGCCAGCAGTCGCCCAACGGGGGCTTATGGCATTCAGTACTTC
.	TRBV19	TRBJ2-3	15	few	CASSIATRNTDTQYF	TGTGCCAGTAGTATAGCAACTAGAAACACAGATACGCAGTATTTT
.	TRBV6-1	TRBJ1-2	13	.	CASQNPRDYGYTF	TGTGCCAGCCAAAACCCCAGGGACTATGGCTACACCTTC
TRBD1	TRBV6-2/TRBV6-3	TRBJ2-5	14	many	CASRTLQGSETQYF	TGTGCCAGCAGAACTCTACAGGGGTCGGAGACCCAGTACTTC
.	TRBV7-2	TRBJ2-5	14	.	CASSPMGARATQYF	TGTGCCAGCAGCCCGATGGGAGCGCGGGCGACCCAGTACTTC
.	TRBV30	TRBJ2-5	15	many	CAWSESRGAEETQYF	TGTGCCTGGAGTGAATCACGGGGGGCGGAGGAGACCCAGTACTTC
.	TRBV9	TRBJ2-1	14	.	CASSVATGGGEQFF	TGTGCCAGCAGCGTAGCTACGGGGGGCGGTGAGCAGTTCTTC
.	TRBV9	TRBJ2-2	14	.	CASSVASNTGELFF	TGTGCCAGCAGCGTAGCCTCGAATACCGGGGAGCTGTTTTTT
.	TRBV4-2	TRBJ1-5	15	few	CASSQEFGRDQPQHF	TGTGCCAGCAGCCAAGAATTCGGCAGGGACCAGCCCCAGCATTTT
.	TRBV4-3	TRBJ2-3	15	.	CASSQVSPYTDTQYF	TGCGCCAGCAGCCAAGTGTCTCCCTACACAGATACGCAGTATTTT
TRBD2	TRBV20-1	TRBJ2-2	16	few	CSARETTSANTGELFF	TGCAGTGCTAGAGAAACGACTAGCGCGAACACCGGGGAGCTGTTTTTT
TRBD1	TRBV25-1	TRBJ1-2	13	many	CATKTGTGKGYTF	TGTGCCACCAAAACGGGGACAGGGAAAGGCTACACCTTC
.	TRBV6-9	TRBJ1-2	15	.	CASSYRAGDNYGYTF	TGTGCCAGCAGTTACCGAGCAGGAGATAACTATGGCTACACCTTC
TRBD1	TRBV27	TRBJ2-5	14	.	CASSVRGRQETQYF	TGTGCCAGCAGTGTAAGGGGGCGTCAAGAGACCCAGTACTTC
TRBD2	TRBV29-1	TRBJ2-3	15	many	CSVPLSGSNTDTQYF	TGCAGCGTGCCTCTTAGCGGGAGTAACACAGATACGCAGTATTTT
.	TRBV6-2/TRBV6-3	TRBJ2-2	15	many	CASSYREVNTGELFF	TGTGCCAGCAGTTATCGCGAAGTCAACACCGGGGAGCTGTTTTTT
TRBD2	TRBV2	TRBJ2-5	13	once	CASRTSGSETQYF	TGTGCCAGCAGGACTAGCGGGAGTGAGACCCAGTACTTC